This T cell receptor (beta chain) derives from a study of CD8 T cells in Susac syndrome. Background on the study: Clinical remission applied to eight sequenced Susac syndrome patients, and roughly six had active disease. Overall study findings and caveats: Clonal expansion was not seen in any Susac syndrome CD4+ T cell repertoire.

RNA totalling about 0.45 to 1 ug underwent reverse transcription with random hexamers. immunoSEQ multiplex PCR amplified TCR beta CDR3 across 54 Vbeta, 13 Jbeta. TCRdb re-called the immunoSEQ multiplex PCR reads through MiXCR, storing one row per CDR3 protein. The table lists some 180,000 distinct CDR3 sequences, roughly 90% of them singletons. Peripheral blood CD8+ and CD4+ T cells were profiled by TCR beta sequencing. This clonotype was seen a few times. Its antigen is undetermined. V lost 2 bases and J 7 bases, leaving 17 bases between the germline ends. The CDR3 has 15 amino acids. Germline-derived CDR1 and CDR2 are SGHTA and FQGNSA.

This rearrangement joins TRBV7-2 to TRBJ2-5; TRBD2 might be the D (6 bases). The receptor's source is a human donor with Susac syndrome. The sample was CD4+ T cells from PBMCs. CDR3 in amino acids: CASSLSSVSQGTQYF. The CDR3 DNA reads as TGTGCCAGCAGCTTATCTAGCGTATCCCAGGGGACCCAGTACTTC.